The 7 T cell receptor beta chains reported below all come from one sample, sequenced in a study of blood T cell repertoires in COVID-19. Data came from immunoSEQ multiplex PCR; TCRdb stores just in-frame clones and leaves some out. The profile shows some 150,000 clones, about four fifths of them singletons. Sequencing was done on a sample of peripheral blood. The receptor set was obtained from a woman of 80 years or more with acute or convalescent COVID-19.

The chain couples TRBV5-5 to TRBJ2-1; 11 bases are a match to TRBD1. Looked up from germline, CDR1 is SGHKS and CDR2 is YYEKEE (reference sequence). J lost 3 bases, V lost 1 base, and 6 bases had no gene match. The CDR3 is made up of 17 amino acids. The CDR3 nucleotides read TGTGCCAGCAGCTTGCGTGGCGGGACAGGGGGCTACAATGAGCAGTTCTTC. Protein sequence: CASSLRGGTGGYNEQFF.

A few counts support this clone. The genes are TRBV7-9 and TRBJ2-1; D possibly corresponds to TRBD2 (5 bases). CDR1 and CDR2 from the germline V gene are SEHNR and FQNEAQ (reference sequence). V shed 6 bases and J shed 11 bases, with 17 bases lying between them. The CDR3 spans 13 residues. The CDR3 loop reads CASSEGRLMKQFF. CDR3 DNA: TGTGCCAGCAGTGAAGGCAGACTAATGAAGCAGTTCTTC.

The DNA of the CDR3 is TGTGCCAGCAGCACTGGGACTAGCGAGCAAGAGACCCAGTACTTC. Amino acids: CASSTGTSEQETQYF. The rearrangement uses TRBV4-2 and TRBJ2-5, with 10 nucleotides matching TRBD2. J gave up 2 bases and V 5 bases, and 5 bases lay outside the gene matches. Per germline, CDR1 LGHNA and CDR2 YNFKEQ. The CDR3 extends over 15 amino acids.

The chain couples TRBV12-3 or TRBV12-4 to TRBJ1-3, with unresolved D. There are 11 residues in the CDR3. Trimming cost V 6 bases and J 9 bases, with 9 bases left between them. The CDR3 sequence: CASSIEVTIYF. Here the CDR3 DNA reads TGTGCCAGCAGCATTGAGGTCACCATATATTTT.

This clone is a singleton in its sample. The genes are TRBV5-1 and TRBJ1-6, with no clear D. The CDR3 has 17 residues. Germline assignment: CDR1 SGHRS and CDR2 YFSETQ. Trimming took off 1 base at V and 0 bases at J, with 11 bases between the two ends. The CDR3 loop reads CASSLYGGSSYNSPLHF. The CDR3 bases are TGCGCCAGCAGCTTGTATGGCGGTAGCTCCTATAATTCACCCCTCCACTTT. Full variable domain (remainder filled in from reference TRBV5-1 and TRBJ1-6): KAGVTQTPRYLIKTRGQQVTLSCSPISGHRSVSWYQQTPGQGLQFLFEYFSETQRNKGNFPGRFSGRQFSNSRSEMNVSTLELGDSALYLCASSLYGGSSYNSPLHFGNGTRLTVT.

V is TRBV7-9 and J is TRBJ2-2; weak D call: TRBD2 (6 bases). CDR1 and CDR2 (germline): SEHNR, FQNEAQ (reference sequence). The V gene lost 0 bases and the J gene lost 3 bases, with 11 bases spanning the gap. The CDR3 is made up of 16 amino acids. CDR3 protein: CASSLAWRVDTGELFF. DNA of the CDR3: TGTGCCAGCAGCTTAGCCTGGAGGGTCGACACCGGGGAGCTGTTTTTT.

The rearrangement uses TRBV30 and TRBJ1-1; no definite D call. CDR3 length equals 12 residues. V lost 4 bases, J lost 1 base, and 7 bases lay in between. Germline-derived CDR1 and CDR2 are GTSNPN and SVGIG (reference sequence). The CDR3 sequence is CAWTSWNTEAFF. In nucleotides, the CDR3 is TGTGCCTGGACGAGCTGGAACACTGAAGCTTTCTTT.